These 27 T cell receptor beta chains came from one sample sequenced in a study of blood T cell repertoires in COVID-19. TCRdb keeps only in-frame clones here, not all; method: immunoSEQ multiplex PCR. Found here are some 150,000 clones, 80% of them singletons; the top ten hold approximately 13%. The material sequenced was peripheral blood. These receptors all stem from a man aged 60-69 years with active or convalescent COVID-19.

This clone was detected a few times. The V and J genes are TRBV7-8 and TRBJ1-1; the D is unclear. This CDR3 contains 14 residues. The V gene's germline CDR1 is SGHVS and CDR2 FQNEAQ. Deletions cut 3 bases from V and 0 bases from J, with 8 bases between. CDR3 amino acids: CASSFTSLNTEAFF. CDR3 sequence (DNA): TGTGCCAGCAGCTTTACTTCTTTGAACACTGAAGCTTTCTTT.

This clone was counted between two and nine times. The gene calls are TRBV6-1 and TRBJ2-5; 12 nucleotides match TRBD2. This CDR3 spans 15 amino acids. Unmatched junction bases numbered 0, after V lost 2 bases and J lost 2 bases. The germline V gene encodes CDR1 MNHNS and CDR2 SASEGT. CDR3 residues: CASSELAGGQETQYF. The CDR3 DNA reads TGTGCCAGCAGTGAACTAGCGGGAGGGCAAGAGACCCAGTACTTC.

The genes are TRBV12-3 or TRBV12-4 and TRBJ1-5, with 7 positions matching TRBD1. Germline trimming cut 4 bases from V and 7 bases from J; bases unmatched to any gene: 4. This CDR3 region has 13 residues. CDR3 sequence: CASSSTGYQPQHF. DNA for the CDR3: TGTGCCAGCAGTTCGACAGGGTACCAGCCCCAGCATTTT.

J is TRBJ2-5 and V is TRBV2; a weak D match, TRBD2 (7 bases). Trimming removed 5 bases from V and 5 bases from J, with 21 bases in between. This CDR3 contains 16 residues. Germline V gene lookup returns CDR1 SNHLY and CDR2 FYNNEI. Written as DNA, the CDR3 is TGTGCCAGCAGTAAAAATGGGGGGGGCAGGGCGGAGACCCAGTACTTC. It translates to CASSKNGGGRAETQYF. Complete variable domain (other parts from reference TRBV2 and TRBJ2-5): EPEVTQTPSHQVTQMGQEVILRCVPISNHLYFYWYRQILGQKVEFLVSFYNNEISEKSEIFDDQFSVERPDGSNFTLKIRSTKLEDSAMYFCASSKNGGGRAETQYFGPGTRLLVL.

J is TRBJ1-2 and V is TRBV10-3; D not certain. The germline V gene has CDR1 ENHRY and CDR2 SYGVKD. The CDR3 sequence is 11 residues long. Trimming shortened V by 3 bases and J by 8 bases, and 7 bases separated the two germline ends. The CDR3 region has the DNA TGTGCCATCAGTGACGGGAGAGGCTACACCTTC. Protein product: CAISDGRGYTF.

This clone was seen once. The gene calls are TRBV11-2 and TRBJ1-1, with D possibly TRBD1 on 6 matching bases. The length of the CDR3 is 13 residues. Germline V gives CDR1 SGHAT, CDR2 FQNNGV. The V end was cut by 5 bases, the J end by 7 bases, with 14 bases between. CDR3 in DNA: TGTGCCAGCAGCCTCCAAGGGGGGGGTGAAGCTTTCTTT. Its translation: CASSLQGGGEAFF.

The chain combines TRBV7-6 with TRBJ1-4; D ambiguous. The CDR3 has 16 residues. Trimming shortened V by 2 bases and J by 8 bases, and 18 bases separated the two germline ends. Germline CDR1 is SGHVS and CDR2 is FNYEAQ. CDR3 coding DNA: TGTGCCAGCAGCTTATACCCGAGGCAGTTCGGCGAAAAACTGTTTTTT. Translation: CASSLYPRQFGEKLFF. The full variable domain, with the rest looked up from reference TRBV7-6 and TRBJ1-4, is GAGVSQSPRYKVTKRGQDVALRCDPISGHVSLYWYRQALGQGPEFLTYFNYEAQQDKSGLPNDRFSAERPEGSISTLTIQRTEQRDSAMYRCASSLYPRQFGEKLFFGSGTQLSVL.

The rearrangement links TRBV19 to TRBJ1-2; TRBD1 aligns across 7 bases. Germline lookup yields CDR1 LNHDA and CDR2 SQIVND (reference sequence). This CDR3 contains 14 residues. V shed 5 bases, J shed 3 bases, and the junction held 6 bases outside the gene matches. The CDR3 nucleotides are TGTGCCAGTAGTTCTTACAGGGGAGACTATGGCTACACCTTC. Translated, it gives CASSSYRGDYGYTF.

CDR3 region: CASMSAGNSPLHF. The CDR3 coding sequence is TGTGCCAGCATGTCCGCGGGTAATTCACCCCTCCACTTT. This rearrangement joins TRBV3-1 (or the pseudogene TRBV3-2) to TRBJ1-6, with D unresolved. Trimming cost V 7 bases and J 6 bases, with 10 bases left between them. Germline CDR1 LGHDT, CDR2 YNNKEL (reference sequence). The CDR3 length is 13 residues.

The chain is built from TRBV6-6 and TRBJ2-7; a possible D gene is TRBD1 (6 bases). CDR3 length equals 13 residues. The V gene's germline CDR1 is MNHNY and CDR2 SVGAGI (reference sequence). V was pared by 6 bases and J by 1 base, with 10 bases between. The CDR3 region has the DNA TGTGCCAGCAGGCCAGGGGTATCCTACGAGCAGTACTTC. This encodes CASRPGVSYEQYF.

CDR3 nucleotides: TGTGCCAGCAGCCGACTAGGACAGGGAGATTATAATTCACCCCTCCACTTT. Translating gives CASSRLGQGDYNSPLHF. The chain links TRBV7-8 to TRBJ1-6; TRBD1 agrees at 8 bases. This CDR3 region has 17 residues. In germline, CDR1 is SGHVS, CDR2 FQNEAQ. Trimming at V came to 5 bases and at J to 4 bases, leaving 10 bases not matched to a gene.

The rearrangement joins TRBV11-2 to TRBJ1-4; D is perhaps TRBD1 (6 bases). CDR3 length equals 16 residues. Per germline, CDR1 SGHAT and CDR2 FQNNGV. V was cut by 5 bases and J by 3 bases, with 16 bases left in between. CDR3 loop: CASSPQTGRANEKLFF. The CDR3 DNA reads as TGTGCCAGCAGCCCCCAAACAGGGAGGGCTAATGAAAAACTGTTTTTT.

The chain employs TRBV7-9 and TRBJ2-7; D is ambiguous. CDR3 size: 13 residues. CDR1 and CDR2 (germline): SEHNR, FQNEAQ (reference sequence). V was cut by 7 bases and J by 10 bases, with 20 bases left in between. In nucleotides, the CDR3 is TGTGCCAGCAATAGCCGTTCTAATTTTCTTCAGTACTTC. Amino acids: CASNSRSNFLQYF.

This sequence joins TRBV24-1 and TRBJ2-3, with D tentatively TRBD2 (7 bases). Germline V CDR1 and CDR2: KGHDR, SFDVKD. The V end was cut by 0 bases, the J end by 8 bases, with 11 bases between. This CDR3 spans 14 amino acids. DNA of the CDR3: TGTGCCACCAGTGATTTGCTCGGGGGGCGTACGCAGTATTTT. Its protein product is CATSDLLGGRTQYF.

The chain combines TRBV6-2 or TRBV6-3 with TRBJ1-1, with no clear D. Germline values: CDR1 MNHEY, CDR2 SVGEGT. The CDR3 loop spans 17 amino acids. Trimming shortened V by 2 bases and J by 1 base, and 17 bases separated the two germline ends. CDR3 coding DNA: TGTGCCAGCAGTTACGGAGGCCAGACGTTTTCGAACACTGAAGCTTTCTTT. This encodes CASSYGGQTFSNTEAFF.

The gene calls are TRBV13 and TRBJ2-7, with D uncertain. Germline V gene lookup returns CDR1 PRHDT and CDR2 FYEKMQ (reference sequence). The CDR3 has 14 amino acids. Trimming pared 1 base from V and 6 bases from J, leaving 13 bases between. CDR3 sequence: CASSLVLGVGEQYF. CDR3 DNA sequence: TGTGCCAGCAGCTTAGTGCTAGGTGTTGGCGAGCAGTACTTC.

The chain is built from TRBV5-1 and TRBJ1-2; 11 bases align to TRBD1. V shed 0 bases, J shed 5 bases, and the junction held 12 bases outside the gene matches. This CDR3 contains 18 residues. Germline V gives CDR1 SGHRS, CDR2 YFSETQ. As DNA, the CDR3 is TGCGCCAGCAGCTTGGGACACGGACAGGGGGCCCGTTTTTATGGCTACACCTTC. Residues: CASSLGHGQGARFYGYTF.

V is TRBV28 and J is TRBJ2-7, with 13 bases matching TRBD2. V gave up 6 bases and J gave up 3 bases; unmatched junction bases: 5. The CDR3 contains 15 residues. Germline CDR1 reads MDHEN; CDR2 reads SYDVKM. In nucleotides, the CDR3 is TGTGCCAGCAGGGAACTAGCGGGAGGGGACTACGAGCAGTACTTC. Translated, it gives CASRELAGGDYEQYF.

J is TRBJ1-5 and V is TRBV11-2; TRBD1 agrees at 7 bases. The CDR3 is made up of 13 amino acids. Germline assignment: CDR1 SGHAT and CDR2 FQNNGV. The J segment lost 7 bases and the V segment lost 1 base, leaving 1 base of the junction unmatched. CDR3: CASSLVGGQPQHF. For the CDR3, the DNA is TGTGCCAGCAGCTTAGTAGGGGGCCAGCCCCAGCATTTT.

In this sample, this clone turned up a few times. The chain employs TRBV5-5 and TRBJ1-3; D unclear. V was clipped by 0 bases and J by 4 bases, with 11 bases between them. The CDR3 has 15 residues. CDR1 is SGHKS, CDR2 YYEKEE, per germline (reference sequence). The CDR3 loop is CASSLDIARGNTIYF. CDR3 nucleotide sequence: TGTGCCAGCAGCTTGGACATCGCGAGGGGAAACACCATATATTTT.

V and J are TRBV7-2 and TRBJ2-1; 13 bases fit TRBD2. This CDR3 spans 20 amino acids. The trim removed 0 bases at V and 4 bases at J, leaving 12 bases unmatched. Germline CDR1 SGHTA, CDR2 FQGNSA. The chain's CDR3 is CASSLARLAGGRAIYNEQFF. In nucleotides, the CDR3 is TGTGCCAGCAGCTTAGCGCGACTAGCGGGAGGTCGGGCCATATACAATGAGCAGTTCTTC.

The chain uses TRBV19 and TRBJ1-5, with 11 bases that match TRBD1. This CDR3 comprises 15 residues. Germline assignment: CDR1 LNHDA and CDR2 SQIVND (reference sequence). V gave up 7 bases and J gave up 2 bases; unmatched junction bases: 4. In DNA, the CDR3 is TGTGCCAGTATCTCGGGACAGGGGGGCAATCAGCCCCAGCATTTT. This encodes CASISGQGGNQPQHF.

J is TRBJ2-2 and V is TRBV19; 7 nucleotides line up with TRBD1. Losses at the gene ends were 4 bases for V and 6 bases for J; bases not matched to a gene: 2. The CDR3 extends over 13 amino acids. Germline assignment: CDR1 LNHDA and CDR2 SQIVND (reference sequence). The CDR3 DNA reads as TGTGCCAGTAGTACACAGGGGCCCGGGGAGCTGTTTTTT. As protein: CASSTQGPGELFF.

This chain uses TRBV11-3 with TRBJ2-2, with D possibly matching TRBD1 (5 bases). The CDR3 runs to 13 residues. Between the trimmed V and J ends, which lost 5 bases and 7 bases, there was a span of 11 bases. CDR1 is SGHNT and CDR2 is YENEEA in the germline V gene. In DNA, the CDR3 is TGTGCCAGCAGCATAGGGGCGATCGGGGAGCTGTTTTTT. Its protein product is CASSIGAIGELFF.

The CDR3 loop reads CASSWGLGYEQYF. The CDR3 nucleotides are TGTGCCAGCAGCTGGGGACTAGGCTACGAGCAGTACTTC. The J gene is TRBJ2-7, the V gene TRBV7-6; 8 positions agree with TRBD2. After removal of 4 bases from V and 3 bases from J, the junction contained 2 bases not matched to a gene. The CDR3 contains 13 residues. The germline V gene encodes CDR1 SGHVS and CDR2 FNYEAQ.

CDR3 bases: TGCAGTGCTAGTGGCGGGAATGAGCAGTTCTTC. This codes for CSASGGNEQFF. This sequence joins TRBV20-1 and TRBJ2-1; tentatively, D is TRBD2 (5 bases). CDR1 and CDR2 (germline): DFQATT, SNEGSKA (reference sequence). V lost 3 bases and J lost 7, with 7 bases in between. This CDR3 has 11 residues.

CDR3 in DNA: TGTGCTAGTGGTTTAGGCCAGGGGGCGCGCGGGGAGCTGTTTTTT. Its protein is CASGLGQGARGELFF. The chain joins TRBV12-5 to TRBJ2-2; 8 bases align to TRBD1. The germline gives CDR1 LGHNT, CDR2 FRNRAP. Trimming cost V 3 bases and J 7 bases; bases outside gene matches: 7. The CDR3 contains 15 residues.